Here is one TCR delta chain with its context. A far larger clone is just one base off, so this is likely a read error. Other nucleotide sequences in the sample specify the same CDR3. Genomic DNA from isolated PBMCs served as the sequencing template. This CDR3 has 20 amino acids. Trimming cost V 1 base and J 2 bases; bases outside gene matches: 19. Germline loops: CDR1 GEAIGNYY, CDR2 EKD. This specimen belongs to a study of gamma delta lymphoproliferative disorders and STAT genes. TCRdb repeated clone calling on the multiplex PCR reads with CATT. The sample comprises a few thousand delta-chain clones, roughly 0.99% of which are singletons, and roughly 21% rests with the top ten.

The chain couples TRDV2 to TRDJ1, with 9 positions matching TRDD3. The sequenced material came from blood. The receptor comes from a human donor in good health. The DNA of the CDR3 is TGTGCCTGTGACACTGTGGGCCCACGGTACACTGGGGGAAGTACCGATAAACTCATCTTT. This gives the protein CACDTVGPRYTGGSTDKLIF.